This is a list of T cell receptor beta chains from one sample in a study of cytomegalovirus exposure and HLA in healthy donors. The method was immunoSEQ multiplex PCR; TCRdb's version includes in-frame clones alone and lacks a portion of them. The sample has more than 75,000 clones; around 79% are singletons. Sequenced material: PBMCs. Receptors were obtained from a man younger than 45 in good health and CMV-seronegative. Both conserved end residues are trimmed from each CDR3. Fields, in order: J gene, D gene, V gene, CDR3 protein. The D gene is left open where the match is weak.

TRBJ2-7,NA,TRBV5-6,ASSLERGTYEQY
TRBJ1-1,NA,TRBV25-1,ASSEWESTEAF
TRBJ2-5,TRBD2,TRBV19,ASSFLAGGRETQY
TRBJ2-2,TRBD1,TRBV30,AWRYRGGTGELF
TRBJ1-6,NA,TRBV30,AWNVGAGARSPLH
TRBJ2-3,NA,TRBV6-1,ASGVGQKDTQY
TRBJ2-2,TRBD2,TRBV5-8,ASSAGWAGANTGELF
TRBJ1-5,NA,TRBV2,ASSGGAHSNQPQH
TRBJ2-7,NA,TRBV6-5,ASSYRSVSYEQY
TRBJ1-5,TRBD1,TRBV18,ASSPGQGSNQPQH
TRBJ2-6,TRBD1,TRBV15,ATSPQGASSGANVLT
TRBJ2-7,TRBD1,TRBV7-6,ASSSQPGTAYEQY
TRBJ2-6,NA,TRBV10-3,ASNSGANVLT
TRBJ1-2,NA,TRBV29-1,SVHGGSTYGYT
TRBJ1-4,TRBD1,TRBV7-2,ASSYRRGNNEKLF
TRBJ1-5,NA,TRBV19,ASSIGAPPSQPQH
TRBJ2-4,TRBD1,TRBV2,ASSLRSGGAGNIQY
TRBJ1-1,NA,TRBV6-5,ASSHGGHGEAF
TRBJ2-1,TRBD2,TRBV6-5,ASSYLFSGIYNEQF
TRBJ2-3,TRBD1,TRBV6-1,ASSEGGTVRDTQY
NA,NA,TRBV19,ASSGRTGYEQY
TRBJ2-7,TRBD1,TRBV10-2,ASSGQGLSREQY
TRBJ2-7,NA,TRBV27,ASSSSGITEQY
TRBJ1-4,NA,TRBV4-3,ASSQDRGRKLF
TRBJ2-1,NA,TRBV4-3,ASSQAGMEWNEQF
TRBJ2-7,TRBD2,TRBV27,ASRPRGGYEQY
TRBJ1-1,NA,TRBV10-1,AAAGTDPTRISEAF
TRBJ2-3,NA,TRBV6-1,ASGPVSTDTQY
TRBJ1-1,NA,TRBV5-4,ASSWGGNVMNTEAF
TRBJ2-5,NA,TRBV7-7,ASSSSPGETQY
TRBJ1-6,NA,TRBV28,ASSLGGRGYSPLH
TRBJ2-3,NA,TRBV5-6,ASSRDRRADTQY
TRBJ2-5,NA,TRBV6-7,ASKLGACRQRKETQY
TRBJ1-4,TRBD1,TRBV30,AWTRGTGSGEKLF
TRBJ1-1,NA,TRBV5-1,ASSRATEAF
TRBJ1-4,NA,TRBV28,ASSPSGGSNEKLF
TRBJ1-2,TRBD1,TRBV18,ASSPRPGTGLYGYT
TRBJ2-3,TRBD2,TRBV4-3,ASSQDPAGGVTDTQY
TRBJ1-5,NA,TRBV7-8,ASSLTAAGGNQPQH
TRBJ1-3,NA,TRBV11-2,ASSLNARDTIY
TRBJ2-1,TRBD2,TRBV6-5,ASSYLGLAGNEQF
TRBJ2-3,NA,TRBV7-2,ASSLDGSLDTQY
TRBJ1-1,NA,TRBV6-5,ASSSQGGSKAF
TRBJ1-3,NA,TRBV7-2,ASSLQAAYSGNTIY
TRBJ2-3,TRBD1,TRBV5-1,ASSPPTGGRADTQY
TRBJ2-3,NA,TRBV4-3,ASSQLADTQY